This T cell receptor (beta chain) was profiled in a study of shared clonotypes between healthy human individuals. In the case of this clone: Its antigen is not identified.

Naive CD8 cells lacked CD45RO and underwent positive selection for CCR7, leaving out terminally differentiated effector memory CD45RA+ cells. In germline, CDR1 is SGHRS, CDR2 YFSETQ. The CDR3 is 13 residues long. V lost 1 base, J lost 0 bases, and 5 bases lay in between. A deep-level run was used for the assay. Clones were read by immunoSEQ multiplex PCR, and TCRdb kept only the in-frame ones, dropping some. The sample shows roughly 890,000 clones, almost 95% of them seen only once. Whole-study findings and limits: Compared with clonotypes that all four donors shared, non-shared clonotypes had lower generation probabilities.

This sequence was found in a man aged 25 to 45 in good health. V is TRBV5-1 and J is TRBJ2-7; D call uncertain. Sequenced sample: naive CD8+ T cells sorted from blood. In DNA form, the CDR3 reads TGCGCCAGCAGCTTGAGGCACTCCTACGAGCAGTACTTC. This encodes CASSLRHSYEQYF.